The subject of this entry is one TCR beta chain. Between the trimmed V and J ends, which lost 5 bases and 4 bases, there was a span of 14 bases. The CDR3 is 14 amino acids. Germline V gene sequence: CDR1 SGHTA, CDR2 FQGNSA. The data derive from a study of blood T cell repertoires in COVID-19. Study information: The United States, Italy and Spain provided the acute and convalescent COVID-19 samples.

Per the study methods: Quantification of nucleated cells was approximated via reference gene primer amplification. The data were produced by immunoSEQ multiplex PCR, yet TCRdb's version contains in-frame clones alone and is incomplete. V, J and clone size were drawn from that table, and D and trimming were deduced from the DNA. This table has fewer than 250,000 clones, around 83% appearing once. Source material: peripheral blood. The receptor was isolated from a man between 35 and 55 years old with acute or convalescent COVID-19. V is TRBV7-2 and J is TRBJ1-2; D unresolved. CDR3 nucleotide sequence: TGTGCCAGCAGCCCAAGCGGGCAGTCCTATGGCTACACCTTC. Protein: CASSPSGQSYGYTF.